The 11 T cell receptor beta chains listed next were all sequenced from one sample in a study of Ad26.COV2.S vaccination and SARS-CoV-2 variants. Only in-frame clones appear in the TCRdb table, and some are missing; sequencing was by immunoSEQ multiplex PCR. This sample has about 350,000 clones; approximately 86% occur once, and the top ten carry approximately 11%. Treatment indicated: about 20 received Ad26.COV2.S at low or high dose, single or two shots; five or six received placebo; per-sample allocation not given. Sampling was performed 63 days after the first vaccine or placebo injection. The specimen comprised peripheral blood, sampled in a trial of Ad26.COV2.S vaccine versus placebo. The origin of the receptors is a person aged 18-60 years who received the Ad26.COV2.S COVID-19 vaccine or a placebo.

The V call is TRBV5-8, the J call TRBJ2-3, with 7 bases that match TRBD1. The CDR3 is 15 residues long. The V segment lost 0 bases and the J segment 9 bases; nucleotides outside the gene matches: 10. Germline loops: CDR1 SGHTS, CDR2 YDEGEE. This CDR3 reads CASSLDYRGVRTQYF. CDR3 coding DNA: TGTGCCAGCAGCTTGGATTACAGGGGAGTTCGGACGCAGTATTTT.

This chain joins TRBV7-2 and TRBJ1-5; TRBD1 might be the D (5 bases). The CDR3 is 14 residues long. Germline values: CDR1 SGHTA, CDR2 FQGNSA. With 2 bases removed from V and 3 bases from J, the gap between germline ends came to 8 bases. CDR3 loop: CASSLQGTNQPQHF. The DNA of the CDR3 is TGTGCCAGCAGCTTACAGGGAACCAATCAGCCCCAGCATTTT.

This chain connects TRBV15 to TRBJ1-3; D gene ambiguous. V was trimmed by 5 bases and J by 0 bases, leaving 14 bases between them. Germline CDR1 and CDR2: LNHNV and YYDKDF (reference sequence). The CDR3 has 16 residues. The CDR3 here is CATSLSRLISGNTIYF. CDR3 DNA sequence: TGTGCCACCAGCCTATCAAGACTGATCTCTGGAAACACCATATATTTT. The full variable domain, its missing parts supplied by reference TRBV15 and TRBJ1-3, is DAMVIQNPRYQVTQFGKPVTLSCSQTLNHNVMYWYQQKSSQAPKLLFHYYDKDFNNEADTPDNFQSRRPNTSFCFLDIRSPGLGDTAMYLCATSLSRLISGNTIYFGEGSWLTVV.

The J gene is TRBJ2-5, the V gene TRBV19; no clear D gene. Trimming took off 5 bases at V and 7 bases at J, with 11 bases between the two ends. The CDR3 contains 12 residues. The germline V gene encodes CDR1 LNHDA and CDR2 SQIVND (reference sequence). The DNA for the CDR3 is TGTGCCAGTAGTGGTGGGATTCGGACCCAGTACTTC. Translated, it gives CASSGGIRTQYF.

V and J are TRBV28 and TRBJ1-5; no definite D call. Trimming stripped 5 bases from V and 6 bases from J, with 8 bases between. Looked up from germline, CDR1 is MDHEN and CDR2 is SYDVKM. The CDR3 runs to 12 residues. DNA for the CDR3: TGTGCCAGCAGTCCCCGGGTTCAGCCCCAGCATTTT. Amino acids: CASSPRVQPQHF. Full variable domain (missing parts from reference TRBV28 and TRBJ1-5): DVKVTQSSRYLVKRTGEKVFLECVQDMDHENMFWYRQDPGLGLRLIYFSYDVKMKEKGDIPEGYSVSREKKERFSLILESASTNQTSMYLCASSPRVQPQHFGDGTRLSIL.

The V gene is TRBV6-5, the J gene TRBJ1-4; possible D gene TRBD1, 5 bases. The CDR3 is 14 amino acids. The germline V and J ends were trimmed by 5 bases and 0 bases, with 7 bases remaining between them. Germline V gives CDR1 MNHEY, CDR2 SVGAGI. The CDR3 here is CASSPRATNEKLFF. CDR3 bases: TGTGCCAGCAGTCCCAGGGCAACTAATGAAAAACTGTTTTTT.

The sample holds one count of this clone. V is TRBV18 and J is TRBJ1-2; 9 nucleotides agree with TRBD1. V shed 6 bases, J shed 6 bases, and the junction held 8 bases outside the gene matches. The CDR3 has 14 amino acids. In germline, CDR1 is KGHSH, CDR2 LQKENI. The CDR3 nucleotides are TGTGCCAGCTCTCCTACAGGGGGCGCGAATGGCTACACCTTC. Protein sequence: CASSPTGGANGYTF.

The chain combines TRBV7-3 with TRBJ2-1, with 7 positions matching TRBD2. This CDR3 comprises 15 residues. CDR1 is SGHTA and CDR2 is FQGTGA in the germline V gene. Trimming cost V 2 bases and J 3 bases; bases outside gene matches: 4. The CDR3 here is CASSLGRERYNEQFF. For the CDR3, the DNA is TGTGCCAGCAGCTTAGGGCGGGAGCGCTACAATGAGCAGTTCTTC.

The chain is built from TRBV28 and TRBJ1-6; D gene unclear. V lost 2 bases, J lost 7 bases, and 6 bases lay in between. CDR1 is MDHEN, CDR2 SYDVKM, per germline. This CDR3 comprises 13 residues. The DNA of the CDR3 is TGTGCCAGCAGTTTAGGGGTCAATTCACCCCTCCACTTT. Translating gives CASSLGVNSPLHF.

This clone appeared a single time. The chain is built from TRBV12-3 or TRBV12-4 and TRBJ2-1; D not certain. Trimming took 6 bases from V and 9 from J, leaving 15 bases between them. CDR3 size: 13 residues. The CDR3 nucleotides are TGTGCCAGCAGCCCCGGGCTAGACGGTGAGCAGTTCTTC. Its protein product is CASSPGLDGEQFF.

This rearrangement joins TRBV30 to TRBJ1-5; D is unclear. Trimming removed 1 base from V and 4 bases from J, with 5 bases in between. Germline CDR1 reads GTSNPN; CDR2 reads SVGIG (reference sequence). This CDR3 is built from 12 residues. The CDR3 nucleotides are TGTGCCTGGAGTGAGTTGAATCAGCCCCAGCATTTT. Translated, it gives CAWSELNQPQHF.